Here is one T cell receptor beta chain with its context. TCRdb's copy holds only in-frame clones and misses some; the assay was immunoSEQ multiplex PCR. The table lists tens of thousands of clones, around 79% of them singletons. CDR3 length equals 12 residues. V was trimmed by 4 bases and J by 0 bases, leaving 4 bases between them. Germline CDR1 reads LNHNV; CDR2 reads YYDKDF (reference sequence). This entry comes from a study of OX40 agonist ivuxolimab in advanced cancers. The sequence came from an adult with an advanced solid tumor such as melanoma, head and neck, liver or kidney cancer. The specimen comprised CD4+ or CD8+ T cells sorted from blood, sampled in a trial of the OX40 agonist ivuxolimab. This rearrangement joins TRBV15 to TRBJ2-7, with D hard to call. CDR3 amino acids: CATSTGSYEQYF. DNA of the CDR3: TGTGCCACCAGCACTGGCTCCTACGAGCAGTACTTC.